This TCR beta chain was documented in a study of OX40 agonist ivuxolimab in advanced cancers. Study in general: Ivuxolimab is an agonistic anti-OX40 (CD134) antibody, and patients were treated with it. At about 81% male, the cohort had a mean age of 60 years, ranging from about 23 to 79. Partial responses occurred in three patients (one hepatocellular carcinoma, two cutaneous melanoma).

The CDR3 is 13 residues long. The V gene end was trimmed by 6 bases and the J gene end by 7 bases; junction bases not matched to a gene: 6. Germline CDR1 is SNHLY and CDR2 is FYNNEI. A word on this clone: Its antigen is still unknown.

Measured with immunoSEQ multiplex PCR; TCRdb has only the in-frame clones, and not every one. The table records about 61,000 clones, more than 85% of them present only once. Study-wide results and limits: Those patients achieving a partial response at 0.1-3.0 mg/kg showed among the lowest clonal expansion.

The sequence derives from an adult with an advanced solid tumor such as melanoma, head and neck, liver or kidney cancer. The specimen was CD4+ or CD8+ T cells sorted from blood, collected in a trial of the OX40 agonist ivuxolimab. V is TRBV2 and J is TRBJ1-2, with 9 bases that match TRBD1. CDR3 region: CASSGDRGGGYTF. CDR3 nucleotide sequence: TGTGCCAGCAGCGGAGACAGGGGGGGTGGCTACACCTTC.